The 5 T cell receptor beta chains listed next were all sequenced from one sample in a study of blood T cell repertoires in COVID-19. Some clones are missing from TCRdb's copy, which holds only in-frame ones; the method was immunoSEQ multiplex PCR. There are 95,000 to 100,000 clones in the sample; approximately 81% occur only once, and around 2% lies in the top ten. Sequenced sample: peripheral blood. The receptor set was obtained from a woman between 65 and 79 years old with active or convalescent COVID-19.

This rearrangement joins TRBV6-2 or TRBV6-3 to TRBJ2-1; 8 bases align to TRBD2. In germline, CDR1 is MNHEY, CDR2 SVGEGT. V shed 4 bases and J 0 bases; nucleotides not matched to a gene: 2. CDR3 length: 15 residues. This CDR3 reads CASSLAGPSYNEQFF. The CDR3 DNA reads TGTGCCAGCAGTTTAGCGGGGCCCTCCTACAATGAGCAGTTCTTC.

V usage is TRBV7-2 and J usage is TRBJ2-5, with D uncertain. Germline V gene data show CDR1 as SGHTA and CDR2 as FQGNSA. V lost 5 bases, J lost 5 bases, and 15 bases lay in between. CDR3 length: 14 amino acids. Here the CDR3 DNA reads TGTGCCAGCAGCCCCCTCGTTGGTGGCGAGACCCAGTACTTC. This codes for CASSPLVGGETQYF.

This clone has more than one count but fewer than ten. This sequence joins TRBV28 and TRBJ2-7, with 8 bases matching TRBD1. The ends lost 5 bases at V and 5 bases at J; junction bases unmatched: 5. CDR1 and CDR2 (germline): MDHEN, SYDVKM. This CDR3 has 13 residues. In DNA, the CDR3 is TGTGCCAGCAGTACGGGCAGGGGGCACGAGCAGTACTTC. The encoded protein is CASSTGRGHEQYF. The variable domain in full, completed from reference TRBV28 and TRBJ2-7, reads DVKVTQSSRYLVKRTGEKVFLECVQDMDHENMFWYRQDPGLGLRLIYFSYDVKMKEKGDIPEGYSVSREKKERFSLILESASTNQTSMYLCASSTGRGHEQYFGPGTRLTVT.

The V call is TRBV5-4, the J call TRBJ1-3, with 7 bases matching TRBD1. CDR1 is SGHNT and CDR2 is YYREEE in the germline V gene (reference sequence). The CDR3 is 15 amino acids. Losses at the gene ends were 4 bases for V and 0 bases for J; bases not matched to a gene: 4. CDR3 sequence (DNA): TGTGCCAGCAGCATAGGGACAGACTCTGGAAACACCATATATTTT. This translates into CASSIGTDSGNTIYF.

The chain joins TRBV6-6 to TRBJ1-2; possible D gene TRBD1, 6 bases. Trimming removed 8 bases from V and 4 bases from J, with 20 bases in between. Looked up from germline, CDR1 is MNHNY and CDR2 is SVGAGI (reference sequence). CDR3 length: 15 residues. The CDR3 bases are TGTGCCAGCCTGGGGTCACAGGGAAACTTCTATGGCTACACCTTC. Protein sequence: CASLGSQGNFYGYTF.